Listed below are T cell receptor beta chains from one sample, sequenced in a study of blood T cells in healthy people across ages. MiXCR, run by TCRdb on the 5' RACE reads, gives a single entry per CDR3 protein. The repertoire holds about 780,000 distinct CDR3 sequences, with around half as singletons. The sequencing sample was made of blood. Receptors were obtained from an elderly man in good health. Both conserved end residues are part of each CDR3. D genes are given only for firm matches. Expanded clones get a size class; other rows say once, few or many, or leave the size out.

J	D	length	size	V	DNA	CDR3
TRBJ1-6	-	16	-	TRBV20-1	TGCAGTGCTAGAGGGGCCTCGAGCTCCTATAATTCACCCCTCCACTTT	CSARGASSSYNSPLHF
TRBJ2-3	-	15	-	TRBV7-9	TGTGCCGGCAGCTTAGCCTCCATGGGCACAGATACGCAGTATTTT	CAGSLASMGTDTQYF
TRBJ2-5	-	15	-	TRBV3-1	TGTGCCAGCAGCCAAGTTAGCGGATTCGGGGATGAGCAGTACTTC	CASSQVSGFGDEQYF
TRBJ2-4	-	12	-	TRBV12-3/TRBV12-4	TGTGCCAGCAGCCCGTATGAGTACATTCAGTACTTC	CASSPYEYIQYF
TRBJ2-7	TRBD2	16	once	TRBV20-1	TGCAGTGCTATAACGACCGGGAGGTATCCCTACAATGAGCAGTACTTC	CSAITTGRYPYNEQYF
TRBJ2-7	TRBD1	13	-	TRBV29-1	TGCAGCGTAGTTGGACAGGGAGACTACGAGCAGTACTTC	CSVVGQGDYEQYF
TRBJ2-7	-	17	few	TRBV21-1	TGTGCCAGCAGCAAAGATAGGACTAGCGGGAGTATCTACGAGCAGTACTTC	CASSKDRTSGSIYEQYF
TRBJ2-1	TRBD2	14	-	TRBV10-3	TGTGCCATCAGTGATGCGGGACTAGCGGGTGAGCAGTTCTTC	CAISDAGLAGEQFF
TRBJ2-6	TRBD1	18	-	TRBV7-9	TGTGCCAGCAGCTTACCCGGCCAGGGGGAAACTGGGGCCAACGTCCTGACTTTC	CASSLPGQGETGANVLTF
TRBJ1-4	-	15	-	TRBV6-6	TGTGCCAGCAGTCTGAAAACGGGAACTAATGAAAAACTGTTTTTT	CASSLKTGTNEKLFF
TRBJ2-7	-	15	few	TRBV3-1	TGTGCCAGCAGCTATTGGGACCGCCGAATGGACGAGCAGTACTTC	CASSYWDRRMDEQYF
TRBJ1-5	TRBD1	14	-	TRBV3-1	TGTGCCAGCAGCCCAAGGACAGGGCTTCAGCCCCAGCATTTT	CASSPRTGLQPQHF
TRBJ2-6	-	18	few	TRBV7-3	TGTGCCAGCAGCTTAACGGGCGGGGGCGTAAGTGGGGCCAACGTCCTGACTTTC	CASSLTGGGVSGANVLTF
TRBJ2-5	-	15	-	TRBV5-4	TGTGCCAGCAGCGTCGTCACAGGGTACGAAGAGACCCAGTACTTC	CASSVVTGYEETQYF
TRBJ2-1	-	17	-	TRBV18	TGTGCCAGCTCACCGGGGGGAACAGGACACTCCTACAATGAGCAGTTCTTC	CASSPGGTGHSYNEQFF
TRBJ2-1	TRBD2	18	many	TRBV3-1	TGTGCCAGCAGCCAAGAATGGCCCGGGACTAGCGCGACAAATGAGCAGTTCTTC	CASSQEWPGTSATNEQFF
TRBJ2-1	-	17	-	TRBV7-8	TGTGCCAGCAGCTTAGCCAGGTGGGACCGCGCCTACAATGAGCAGTTCTTC	CASSLARWDRAYNEQFF
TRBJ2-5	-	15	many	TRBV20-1	TGCAGTGCGGGGCACGACAGTCATCTACAAGAGACCCAGTACTTC	CSAGHDSHLQETQYF
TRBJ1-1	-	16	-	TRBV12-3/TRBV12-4	-	CASSFSFGAGNTEAFF
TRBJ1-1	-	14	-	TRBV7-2	TGTGCCAGCAGCCGGGACGGAATGAACACTGAAGCTTTCTTT	CASSRDGMNTEAFF
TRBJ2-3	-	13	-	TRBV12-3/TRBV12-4	TGTGCCAGCAGAGTAGTCAGAGCAGATGCGCAGTATTTT	CASRVVRADAQYF
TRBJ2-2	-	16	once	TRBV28	TGTGCCAGCAGTTTATGGGAGGAAACGAACACCGGGGAGCTGTTTTTT	CASSLWEETNTGELFF
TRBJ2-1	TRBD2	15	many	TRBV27	TGTGCCAGCAGTTTCCGCGGGGGGAACTACAATGAGCAGTTCTTC	CASSFRGGNYNEQFF
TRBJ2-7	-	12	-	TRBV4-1	TGCGCCGGCAGCCATCAGGGAGGCGAGCAGTACTTC	CAGSHQGGEQYF
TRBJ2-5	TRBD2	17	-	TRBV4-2	TGTGCCAGCAGCCAAGATCTGAGCGCTAGCGGGAGGGGGGAGCAGTACTTC	CASSQDLSASGRGEQYF
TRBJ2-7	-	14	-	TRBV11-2	TGTGCCAGCAGCCAGGGCGCATTCTCCTACGAGCAGTACTTC	CASSQGAFSYEQYF
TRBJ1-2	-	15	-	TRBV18	TGTGCCAGCTCACCGCTACGAGGGGCGGACTATGGCTACACCTTC	CASSPLRGADYGYTF
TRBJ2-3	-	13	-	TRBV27	TGTGCCAGCAGTTTTCGGGGGTACGATACGCAGTATTTT	CASSFRGYDTQYF
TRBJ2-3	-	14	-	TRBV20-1	TGCAGTGCTAGAGCTTTGACGGATACAGATACGCAGTATTTT	CSARALTDTDTQYF
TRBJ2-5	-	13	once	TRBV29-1	TGCAGCGTCGCTGGGACGGTCCAAGAGACCCAGTACTTC	CSVAGTVQETQYF
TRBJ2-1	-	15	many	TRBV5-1	TGCGCCAGCAGCTTGGTTCGGGACCCGGGGTATGAGCAGTTCTTC	CASSLVRDPGYEQFF
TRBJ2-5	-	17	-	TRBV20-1	TGCAGTGCCCTAACCGGGGGGTTCCAGGGGGGACAAGAGACCCAGTACTTC	CSALTGGFQGGQETQYF
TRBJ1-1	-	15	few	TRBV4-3	TGCGCCAGCAGCCAAGTATGGGCCTTGGAGAGTGAAGCTTTCTTT	CASSQVWALESEAFF
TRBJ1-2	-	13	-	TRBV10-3	TGTGCCAGCAGTGAGTCCCAGGACTATGGCTACACCTTC	CASSESQDYGYTF
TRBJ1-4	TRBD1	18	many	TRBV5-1	TGCGCCAGCAGCTTCGACAGGGGGTCGGGAACGACTAATGAAAAACTGTTTTTT	CASSFDRGSGTTNEKLFF
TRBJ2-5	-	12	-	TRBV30	TGTGCCAAAGGGGACAACCAAGAGACCCAGTACTTC	CAKGDNQETQYF
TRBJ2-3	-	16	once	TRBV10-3	TGTGCCATCAGTACCATCACTAGTGGATCGGTGGATACGCAGTATTTT	CAISTITSGSVDTQYF
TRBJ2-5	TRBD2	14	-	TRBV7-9	TGTGCCAGCAGCATCCGGGACTACAAAGAGACCCAGTACTTC	CASSIRDYKETQYF
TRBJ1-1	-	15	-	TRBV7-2	TGTGCCAGCAGCTTAGAAAGGGGCTGGGACACTGAAGCTTTCTTT	CASSLERGWDTEAFF
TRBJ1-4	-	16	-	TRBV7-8	TGTGCCAGCAGCTTAAAACCGTGGGGGAGTAATAAAAAACTGTTTTTT	CASSLKPWGSNKKLFF
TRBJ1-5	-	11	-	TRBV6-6	TGTGCCAGCAGCCGGACAGAGCCCCAGCATTTT	CASSRTEPQHF
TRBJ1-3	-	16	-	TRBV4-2	TGTGCCAGCAGCCAAGAGGGACTTCACTCTGGAAACACCATATATTTT	CASSQEGLHSGNTIYF
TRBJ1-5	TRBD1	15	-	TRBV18	TGTGCCAGCTCTCAAACGGGACAGATCAATCAGCCCCAGCATTTT	CASSQTGQINQPQHF
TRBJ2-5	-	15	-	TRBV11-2	TGTGCCAGCAGCTCCTCCAGGGGCAGGGTAGAGACCCAGTACTTC	CASSSSRGRVETQYF
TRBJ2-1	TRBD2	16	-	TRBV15	TGTGCCACCAGCAGACCAGCGGGAGAGCTTCTCGATGAGCAGTTCTTC	CATSRPAGELLDEQFF
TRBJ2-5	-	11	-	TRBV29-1	TGCAGCGCCGTCAAACAAGAGACCCAGTACTTC	CSAVKQETQYF
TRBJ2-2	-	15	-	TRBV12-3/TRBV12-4	TGTGCCAGCAGTTTTCGGCGGGATGGGACCGGGGAGCTGTTTTTT	CASSFRRDGTGELFF
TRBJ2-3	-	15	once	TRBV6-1	TGTGCCAGCACCCCGGGGGGCGCTAGCACAGATACGCAGTATTTT	CASTPGGASTDTQYF
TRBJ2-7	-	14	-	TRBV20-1	TGCAGTGCACCCCATGAGCGGGTATACAATGAGCAGTACTTC	CSAPHERVYNEQYF